This T cell receptor beta chain was recorded in a study of T cell repertoires in cytomegalovirus infection. Across the whole study: Public TCR beta signatures marked donors with CMV infection and the matching HLA. General study results and limits: The ex vivo response was dominated by HLA-C-restricted CMV-specific TCR beta clonotypes.

The CDR3 is made up of 14 amino acids. Germline V gene sequence: CDR1 DFQATT, CDR2 SNEGSKA (reference sequence). TCRdb processed the reads anew with MiXCR; each CDR3 protein has one entry. The data contain over 300,000 distinct CDR3 sequences, roughly 9.5% of them singletons. This clonotype has just one count. Its antigen remains unidentified. J is TRBJ2-3 and V is TRBV20-1; D not certain. The sample was PBMCs. This TCR was recovered from a human donor in good health (CMV status not recorded). Some clones in this sample may be carry-over from other donors' samples. The CDR3 DNA sequence: TGCTGTGGAATCGTCCAGGCTAGGAGAAATACGCAGTATTTT. Protein product: CCGIVQARRNTQYF.